The 25 T cell receptor beta chains below come from one sample, sequenced in a study of blood T cell repertoires in COVID-19. Some clones are missing from TCRdb's copy, which holds only in-frame ones; the method was immunoSEQ multiplex PCR. The table includes about 190,000 clones, about 86% detected once. The specimen was peripheral blood. Receptors originate from a man under 40 with active or convalescent COVID-19.

The rearrangement links TRBV10-3 to TRBJ1-1, with no clear D. CDR1 is ENHRY, CDR2 SYGVKD, per germline. V was trimmed by 11 bases and J by 1 base, leaving 8 bases between them. There are 11 residues in the CDR3. The CDR3 sequence is CAVSQNTEAFF. The CDR3 DNA follows: TGTGCCGTAAGCCAGAACACTGAAGCTTTCTTT.

The chain has TRBV25-1 and TRBJ1-4; TRBD1 matches at 9 bases. V shed 2 bases and J 7 bases; nucleotides not matched to a gene: 8. The CDR3 loop spans 16 amino acids. The V gene's germline CDR1 is MGHDK and CDR2 SYGVNS. The CDR3 reads CASSEGDRAGGEKLFF. The CDR3 DNA sequence: TGTGCCAGCAGTGAAGGGGACAGGGCTGGGGGTGAAAAACTGTTTTTT.

The chain recombines TRBV14 with TRBJ1-1; perhaps TRBD1 as D (6 bases). Trimming shortened V by 5 bases and J by 0 bases, and 22 bases separated the two germline ends. Looked up from germline, CDR1 is SGHDN and CDR2 is FVKESK. The CDR3 length is 18 residues. The CDR3 protein is CASSSGGRQATLNTEAFF. CDR3 DNA sequence: TGTGCCAGCAGCTCTGGGGGTCGACAGGCCACCCTGAACACTGAAGCTTTCTTT.

Here the CDR3 reads CASSYRVGGYTF. CDR3 nucleotide sequence: TGTGCCAGCAGTTACCGGGTAGGCGGCTACACCTTC. The rearrangement links TRBV6-2 or TRBV6-3 to TRBJ1-2; D remains unclear. Deletions cut 2 bases from V and 8 bases from J, with 9 bases between. The CDR3 totals 12 residues. From germline, CDR1 is MNHEY and CDR2 SVGEGT.

J is TRBJ1-6 and V is TRBV2; 9 nucleotides line up with TRBD1. CDR3 length equals 15 residues. Trimming cost V 3 bases and J 8 bases; bases outside gene matches: 5. Germline lookup yields CDR1 SNHLY and CDR2 FYNNEI. The chain's CDR3 is CASSDWGQGDSPLHF. The CDR3 DNA reads TGTGCCAGCAGTGACTGGGGACAGGGAGATTCACCCCTCCACTTT.

The rearrangement uses TRBV7-6 and TRBJ1-1, with TRBD1 matching over 8 bases. J lost 8 bases, V lost 3 bases, and 5 bases had no gene match. Germline V gene lookup returns CDR1 SGHVS and CDR2 FNYEAQ. This CDR3 is built from 13 residues. The CDR3 reads CASSLSGGAEAFF. CDR3 nucleotide sequence: TGTGCCAGCAGCTTGTCAGGGGGCGCGGAAGCTTTCTTT. The entire variable domain, with the rest obtained from reference TRBV7-6 and TRBJ1-1, is as follows: GAGVSQSPRYKVTKRGQDVALRCDPISGHVSLYWYRQALGQGPEFLTYFNYEAQQDKSGLPNDRFSAERPEGSISTLTIQRTEQRDSAMYRCASSLSGGAEAFFGQGTRLTVV.

The rearrangement uses TRBV5-1 and TRBJ2-3, with D perhaps TRBD1 (5 bases). Trimming took off 2 bases at V and 9 bases at J, with 10 bases between the two ends. The CDR3 length is 12 residues. Germline CDR1 is SGHRS and CDR2 is YFSETQ. DNA for the CDR3: TGCGCCAGCAGCTTTCAACAGGAAACGCAGTATTTT. Amino acids: CASSFQQETQYF.

This chain uses TRBV7-9 with TRBJ1-1, with 8 nucleotides matching TRBD1. Germline V gene lookup returns CDR1 SEHNR and CDR2 FQNEAQ (reference sequence). J was trimmed by 0 bases and V by 3 bases; bases with no gene match: 3. The length of the CDR3 is 15 residues. The CDR3 loop reads CASSFRQGLNTEAFF. DNA of the CDR3: TGTGCCAGCAGCTTCCGACAGGGGTTGAACACTGAAGCTTTCTTT.

The genes are TRBV28 and TRBJ2-1; perhaps TRBD2 as D (7 bases). This CDR3 contains 17 residues. Germline loops: CDR1 MDHEN, CDR2 SYDVKM. Trimming cost V 8 bases and J 4 bases, with 24 bases left between them. The CDR3 bases are TGTGCCAGCCCCCGGGACAAAGGGGGGGGCCTATACAATGAGCAGTTCTTC. Translated: CASPRDKGGGLYNEQFF.

V usage is TRBV30 and J usage is TRBJ2-7, with D possibly matching TRBD1 (7 bases). V was trimmed by 0 bases and J by 2 bases, leaving 20 bases between them. From germline, CDR1 is GTSNPN and CDR2 SVGIG (reference sequence). The CDR3 is 17 residues long. CDR3 DNA: TGTGCCTGGAGTGTATCATCCGTCAGGGGGAGGACCTACGAGCAGTACTTC. Its protein product is CAWSVSSVRGRTYEQYF.

This clone was recorded only once. This chain links TRBV11-3 with TRBJ2-2; D may be TRBD2 (6 bases). Germline CDR1 is SGHNT and CDR2 is YENEEA. The ends were cut back, 5 bases at V and 0 bases at J, with 10 bases in the middle. CDR3 length: 15 residues. This CDR3 reads CASSGAGTNTGELFF. The DNA of the CDR3 is TGTGCCAGCAGCGGGGCGGGAACGAACACCGGGGAGCTGTTTTTT.

The genes are TRBV6-5 and TRBJ2-2; tentative D call: TRBD2 (5 bases). Per germline, CDR1 MNHEY and CDR2 SVGAGI. The CDR3 sequence is 13 residues long. The ends were cut back, 10 bases at V and 5 bases at J, with 14 bases in the middle. The CDR3 DNA reads TGTGCCACCATTGGACGGGGAACCGGGGAGCTGTTTTTT. Encoded protein: CATIGRGTGELFF.

The chain recombines TRBV28 with TRBJ1-3, with D perhaps matching TRBD1 (6 bases). V shed 3 bases and J shed 3 bases, with 12 bases lying between them. This CDR3 contains 15 residues. Germline V gene data show CDR1 as MDHEN and CDR2 as SYDVKM. The CDR3 protein is CASSLPTGNGNTIYF. The CDR3 nucleotides are TGTGCCAGCAGTTTGCCTACAGGGAATGGAAACACCATATATTTT.

The V and J genes are TRBV5-6 and TRBJ2-6, with a possible D match to TRBD2 (6 bases). The germline gives CDR1 SGHDT, CDR2 YYEEEE. V was shortened by 4 bases and J by 0 bases, with 20 bases between the two germline ends. This CDR3 has 19 amino acids. CDR3 coding DNA: TGTGCCAGCAGCCCACGCGGGGCAGGGAGCCTCTCTGGGGCCAACGTCCTGACTTTC. Its protein is CASSPRGAGSLSGANVLTF.

The rearrangement links TRBV18 to TRBJ2-6, with TRBD1 matching 7 bases. The V gene end was trimmed by 4 bases and the J gene end by 2 bases; junction bases not matched to a gene: 2. This CDR3 is 15 amino acids long. Germline CDR1 and CDR2: KGHSH and LQKENI. The CDR3 DNA is TGTGCCAGCTCACGACAGGGCACTGGGGCCAACGTCCTGACTTTC. This encodes CASSRQGTGANVLTF.

The J gene is TRBJ2-3, the V gene TRBV10-1; D possibly corresponds to TRBD2 (5 bases). The V gene lost 3 bases and the J gene lost 2 bases, with 21 bases spanning the gap. This CDR3 has 18 residues. Germline V lookup: CDR1 WNHNN, CDR2 SYGVQD (reference sequence). The CDR3 region has the DNA TGCGCCAGCAGTGATAAGGGAGCCCCGAGGGATCCCACAGATACGCAGTATTTT. Its protein product is CASSDKGAPRDPTDTQYF.

This clone was counted once. The chain couples TRBV6-5 to TRBJ2-5, with D perhaps matching TRBD2 (5 bases). The ends were cut back, 2 bases at V and 2 bases at J, with 9 bases in the middle. This CDR3 has 14 residues. Germline V lookup: CDR1 MNHEY, CDR2 SVGAGI. DNA for the CDR3: TGTGCCAGCAGTTACGGACGGAGGCAAGAGACCCAGTACTTC. Translated: CASSYGRRQETQYF.

This sequence joins TRBV4-3 and TRBJ2-3, with D possibly being TRBD2 (5 bases). Germline loops: CDR1 LGHNA, CDR2 YSLEER. This CDR3 spans 15 amino acids. The germline V and J ends were trimmed by 0 bases and 1 base, with 8 bases remaining between them. CDR3: CASSQDIGGTDTQYF. The CDR3 DNA reads TGCGCCAGCAGCCAAGATATCGGGGGCACAGATACGCAGTATTTT.

The J gene is TRBJ1-5, the V gene TRBV6-1, with D hard to call. The CDR3 consists of 16 residues. Between the trimmed V and J ends, which lost 2 bases and 2 bases, there was a span of 13 bases. Germline V gene lookup returns CDR1 MNHNS and CDR2 SASEGT. The CDR3 sequence: CASSEFTFSGNQPQHF. The CDR3 DNA reads TGTGCCAGCAGTGAATTTACGTTTAGCGGCAATCAGCCCCAGCATTTT.

V and J are TRBV4-3 and TRBJ2-7; 11 bases match TRBD1. V dropped 4 bases and J dropped 5; count of bases not matched to a gene: 10. Per germline, CDR1 LGHNA and CDR2 YSLEER. CDR3 size: 16 residues. The CDR3 loop reads CASSRTWTGGYNEQYF. The DNA of the CDR3 is TGCGCCAGCAGCCGGACTTGGACAGGGGGCTACAACGAGCAGTACTTC.

V gene TRBV28 combines with J gene TRBJ2-1; unclear D gene. CDR3 length: 14 amino acids. Between the trimmed V and J ends, which lost 2 bases and 3 bases, there was a span of 8 bases. CDR1 MDHEN and CDR2 SYDVKM come from the germline V gene. The CDR3: CASSLADFYNEQFF. The CDR3 DNA is TGTGCCAGCAGTTTAGCGGATTTCTACAATGAGCAGTTCTTC.

This rearrangement joins TRBV6-5 to TRBJ1-1; no definite D call. This CDR3 region has 13 residues. Germline values: CDR1 MNHEY, CDR2 SVGAGI. Trimming removed 6 bases from V and 1 base from J, with 9 bases in between. The CDR3 is CASRTTENTEAFF. CDR3 coding DNA: TGTGCCAGCAGGACCACAGAGAACACTGAAGCTTTCTTT.

This clone was seen just once. The chain employs TRBV30 and TRBJ1-1, with 9 positions matching TRBD1. The V and J ends lost 3 bases and 4 bases, in that order; junction bases with no gene match: 3. CDR3 length: 13 residues. Germline CDR1 and CDR2: GTSNPN and SVGIG (reference sequence). The CDR3 protein is CAWRGDRVTEAFF. The CDR3 DNA is TGTGCCTGGAGGGGGGACAGGGTCACTGAAGCTTTCTTT.

The genes are TRBV13 and TRBJ1-2; no reliable D call. V dropped 10 bases and J dropped 8 bases, with 20 bases sitting between them. Germline V gives CDR1 PRHDT, CDR2 FYEKMQ (reference sequence). The CDR3 is 13 residues long. CDR3 coding DNA: TGTGCCACCGGACTTGTTCCCGGGGAGGGCTACACCTTC. Its protein product is CATGLVPGEGYTF.

The chain has TRBV7-6 and TRBJ2-7, with D possibly TRBD2 on 5 matching bases. V lost 1 base and J lost 0, with 10 bases in between. CDR1 is SGHVS, CDR2 FNYEAQ, per germline. The CDR3 is made up of 15 amino acids. The CDR3 loop reads CASSLDPGYSYEQYF. In DNA form, the CDR3 reads TGTGCCAGCAGCTTAGATCCGGGATACTCCTACGAGCAGTACTTC.